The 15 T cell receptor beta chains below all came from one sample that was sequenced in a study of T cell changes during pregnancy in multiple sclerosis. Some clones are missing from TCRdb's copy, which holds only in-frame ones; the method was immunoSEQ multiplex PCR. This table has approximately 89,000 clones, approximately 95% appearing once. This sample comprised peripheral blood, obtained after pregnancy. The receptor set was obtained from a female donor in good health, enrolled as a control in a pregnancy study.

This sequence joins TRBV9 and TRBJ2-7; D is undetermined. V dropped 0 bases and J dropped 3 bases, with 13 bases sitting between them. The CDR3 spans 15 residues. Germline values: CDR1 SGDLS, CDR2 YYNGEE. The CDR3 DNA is TGTGCCAGCAGCGTAGAGACTGGCCTAGGCTACGAGCAGTACTTC. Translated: CASSVETGLGYEQYF. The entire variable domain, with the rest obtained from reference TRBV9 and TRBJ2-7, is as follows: DSGVTQTPKHLITATGQRVTLRCSPRSGDLSVYWYQQSLDQGLQFLIQYYNGEERAKGNILERFSAQQFPDLHSELNLSSLELGDSALYFCASSVETGLGYEQYFGPGTRLTVT.

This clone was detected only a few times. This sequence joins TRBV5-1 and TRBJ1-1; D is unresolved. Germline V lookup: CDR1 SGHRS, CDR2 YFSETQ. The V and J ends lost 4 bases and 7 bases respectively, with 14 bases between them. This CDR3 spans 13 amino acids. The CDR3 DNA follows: TGCGCCAGCAGCAGTACCGCCCGGGTTGAAGCTTTCTTT. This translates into CASSSTARVEAFF.

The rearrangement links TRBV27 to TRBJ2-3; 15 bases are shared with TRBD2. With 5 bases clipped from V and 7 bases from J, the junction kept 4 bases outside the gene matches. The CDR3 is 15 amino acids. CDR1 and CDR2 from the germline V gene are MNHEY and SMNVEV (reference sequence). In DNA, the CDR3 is TGTGCCAGCAGTCCGGGACTAGCGGGAGGTTATACGCAGTATTTT. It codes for CASSPGLAGGYTQYF.

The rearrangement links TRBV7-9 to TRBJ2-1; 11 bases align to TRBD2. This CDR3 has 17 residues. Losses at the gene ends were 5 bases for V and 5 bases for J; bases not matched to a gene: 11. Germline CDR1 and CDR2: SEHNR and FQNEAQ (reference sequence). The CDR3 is CASSLRPGLAANNEQFF. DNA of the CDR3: TGTGCCAGCAGCCTCCGACCGGGACTAGCGGCCAACAATGAGCAGTTCTTC.

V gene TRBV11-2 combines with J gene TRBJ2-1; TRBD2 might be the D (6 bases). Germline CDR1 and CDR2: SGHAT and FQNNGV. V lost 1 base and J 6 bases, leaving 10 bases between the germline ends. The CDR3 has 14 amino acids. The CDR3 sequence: CASSLVDYSNEQFF. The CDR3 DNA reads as TGTGCCAGCAGCTTAGTGGACTACTCCAATGAGCAGTTCTTC.

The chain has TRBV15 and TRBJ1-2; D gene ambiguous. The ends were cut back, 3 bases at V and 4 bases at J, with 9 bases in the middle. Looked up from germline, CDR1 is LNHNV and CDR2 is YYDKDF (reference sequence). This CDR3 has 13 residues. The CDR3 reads CATSSGVAYGYTF. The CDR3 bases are TGTGCCACCAGCAGCGGGGTAGCCTATGGCTACACCTTC.

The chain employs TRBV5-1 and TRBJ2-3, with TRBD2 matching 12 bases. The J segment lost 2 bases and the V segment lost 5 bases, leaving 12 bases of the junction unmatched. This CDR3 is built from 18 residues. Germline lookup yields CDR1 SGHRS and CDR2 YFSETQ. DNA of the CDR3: TGCGCCAGCAGAGCCCTTACTAGCGGGAGGCCAGACACAGATACGCAGTATTTT. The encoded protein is CASRALTSGRPDTDTQYF.

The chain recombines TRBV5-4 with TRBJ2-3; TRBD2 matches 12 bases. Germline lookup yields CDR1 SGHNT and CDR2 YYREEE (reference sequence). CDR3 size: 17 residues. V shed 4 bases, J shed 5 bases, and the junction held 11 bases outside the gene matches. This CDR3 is CASSRLSTSGSEDTQYF. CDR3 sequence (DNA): TGTGCCAGCAGCCGATTATCGACTAGCGGGAGCGAAGATACGCAGTATTTT. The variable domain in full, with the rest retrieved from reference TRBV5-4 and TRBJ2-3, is ETGVTQSPTHLIKTRGQQVTLRCSSQSGHNTVSWYQQALGQGPQFIFQYYREEENGRGNFPPRFSGLQFPNYSSELNVNALELDDSALYLCASSRLSTSGSEDTQYFGPGTRLTVL.

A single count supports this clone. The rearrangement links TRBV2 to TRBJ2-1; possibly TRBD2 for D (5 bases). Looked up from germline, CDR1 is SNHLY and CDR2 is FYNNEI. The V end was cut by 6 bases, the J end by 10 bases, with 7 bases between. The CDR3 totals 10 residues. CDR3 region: CASSGIEQFF. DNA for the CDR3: TGTGCCAGCAGCGGGATCGAGCAGTTCTTC.

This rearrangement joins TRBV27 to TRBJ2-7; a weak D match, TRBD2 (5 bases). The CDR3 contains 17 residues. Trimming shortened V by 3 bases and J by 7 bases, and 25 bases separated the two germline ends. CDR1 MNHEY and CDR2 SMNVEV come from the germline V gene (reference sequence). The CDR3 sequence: CASSFRTWLASGGEQYF. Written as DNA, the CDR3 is TGTGCCAGCAGTTTCCGAACGTGGCTAGCATCGGGTGGAGAGCAGTACTTC.

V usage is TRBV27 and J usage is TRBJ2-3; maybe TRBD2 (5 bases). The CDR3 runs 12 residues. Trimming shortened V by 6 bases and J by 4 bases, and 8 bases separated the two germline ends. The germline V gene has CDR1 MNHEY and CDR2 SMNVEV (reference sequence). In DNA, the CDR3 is TGTGCCAGCAGGCTAGCTGCAGATACGCAGTATTTT. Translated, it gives CASRLAADTQYF.

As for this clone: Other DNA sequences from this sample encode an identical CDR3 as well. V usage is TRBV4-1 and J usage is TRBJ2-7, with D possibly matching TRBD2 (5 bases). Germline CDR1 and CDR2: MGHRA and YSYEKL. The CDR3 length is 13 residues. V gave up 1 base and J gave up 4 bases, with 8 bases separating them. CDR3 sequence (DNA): TGCGCCAGCAGCCAAGGCGGAGGTTACGAGCAGTACTTC. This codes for CASSQGGGYEQYF.

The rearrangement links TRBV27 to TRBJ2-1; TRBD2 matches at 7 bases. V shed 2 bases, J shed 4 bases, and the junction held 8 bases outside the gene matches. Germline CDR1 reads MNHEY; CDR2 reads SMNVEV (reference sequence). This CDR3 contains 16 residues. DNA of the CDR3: TGTGCCAGCAGTTTAGTTAAGGGCGGGGGTTACAATGAGCAGTTCTTC. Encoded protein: CASSLVKGGGYNEQFF.

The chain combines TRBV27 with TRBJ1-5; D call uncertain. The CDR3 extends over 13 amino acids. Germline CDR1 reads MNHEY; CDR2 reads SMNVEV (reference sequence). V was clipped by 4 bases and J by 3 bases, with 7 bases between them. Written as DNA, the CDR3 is TGTGCCAGCAGTTACTTCCCCAATCAGCCCCAGCATTTT. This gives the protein CASSYFPNQPQHF.

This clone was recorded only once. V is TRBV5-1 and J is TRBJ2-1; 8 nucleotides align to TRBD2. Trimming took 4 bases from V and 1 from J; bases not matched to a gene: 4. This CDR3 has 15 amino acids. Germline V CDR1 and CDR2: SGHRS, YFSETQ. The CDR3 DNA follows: TGCGCCAGCAGCCCGAGCGGGAGTTCCTACAATGAGCAGTTCTTC. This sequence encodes CASSPSGSSYNEQFF.